This T cell receptor beta chain came from a study of blood T cells in healthy people across ages. This CDR3 spans 13 amino acids. V lost 3 bases to trimming and J lost 5 bases, with 11 bases between them. Germline values: CDR1 SGHRS, CDR2 YFSETQ. Each donor had approximately 10 milliliters of peripheral blood drawn. This clonotype has just a few counts. Its antigen is not identified. Study-wide points: Long-lived donors exceeded aged donors in naive CD4+ cells and diversity.

Primers used in a second PCR of about 7 to 12 cycles were a sample-barcoded 5' primer and a J-beta primer mix. TCRdb called the 5' RACE reads again in MiXCR, with one record for every CDR3 protein. Of roughly 680,000 distinct CDR3 sequences in the sample, 52% were seen once. This chain joins TRBV5-1 and TRBJ2-5; D gene unclear. The specimen was blood. The TCR was taken from a woman older than 75 in good health. The CDR3 protein is CASSSAFRETQYF. CDR3 DNA: TGCGCCAGCAGCTCCGCGTTTCGGGAGACCCAGTACTTC.